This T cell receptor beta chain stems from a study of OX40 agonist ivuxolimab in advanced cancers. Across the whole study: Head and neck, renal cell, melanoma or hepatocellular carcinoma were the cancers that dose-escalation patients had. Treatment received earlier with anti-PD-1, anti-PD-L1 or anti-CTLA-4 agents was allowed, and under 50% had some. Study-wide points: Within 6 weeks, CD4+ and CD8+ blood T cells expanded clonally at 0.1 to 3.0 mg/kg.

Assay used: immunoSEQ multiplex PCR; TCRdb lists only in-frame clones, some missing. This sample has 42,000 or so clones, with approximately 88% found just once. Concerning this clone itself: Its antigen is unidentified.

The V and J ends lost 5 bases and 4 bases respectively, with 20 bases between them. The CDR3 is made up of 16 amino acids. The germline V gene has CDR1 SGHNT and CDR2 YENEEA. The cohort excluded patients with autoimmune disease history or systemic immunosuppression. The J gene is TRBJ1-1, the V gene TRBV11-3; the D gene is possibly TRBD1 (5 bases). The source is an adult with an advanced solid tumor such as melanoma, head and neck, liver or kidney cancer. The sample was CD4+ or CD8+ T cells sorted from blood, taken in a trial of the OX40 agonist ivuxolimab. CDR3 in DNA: TGTGCCAGCAGCCCAGGGACGGCGGTAAGGAGCACTGAAGCTTTCTTT. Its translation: CASSPGTAVRSTEAFF.